The subject of this entry is one T cell receptor beta chain. What it binds is not known. For the second PCR, which ran for about 7 to 11 cycles, a sample-barcoded 5' primer and a J-beta primer mix were used. TCRdb analysed the 5' RACE reads with MiXCR anew, one entry per CDR3 protein. Of 1.5 million to 2 million distinct CDR3 sequences listed, 35% to 50% are singletons. This record belongs to a study of blood T cells in healthy people across ages. Regarding the study as a whole: Older individuals had lower TCR beta diversity per million T cells (the decline was roughly linear). Fewer expanded clones and more diversity marked long-lived versus aged donors.

This clonotype was obtained from a human donor in good health. The sample comprised blood.

CDR3 nucleotide sequence: TGCAGCGTTCCAGACTGGACAGGGAATGAAAAACTGTTTTTT. This gives the protein CSVPDWTGNEKLFF. This sequence joins TRBV29-1 and TRBJ1-4, with TRBD1 matching 8 bases. J was trimmed by 5 bases and V by 5 bases; bases with no gene match: 7. Per the germline V gene, CDR1 is SQVTM and CDR2 is ANQGSEA. The CDR3 is 14 residues long.